These 26 T cell receptor beta chains share one sample of origin, sequenced in a study of T cell responses to AZD1222 COVID-19 vaccine. TCRdb keeps only in-frame clones here, not all; method: immunoSEQ multiplex PCR. The sample records 150,000 to 200,000 clones, roughly 94% being singletons. Sequencing was performed on peripheral blood, taken 28 days after the second AZD1222 dose. These receptors came from an adult who received the AZD1222 COVID-19 vaccine.

The V call is TRBV4-1, the J call TRBJ2-5; D tentatively reads TRBD1 or TRBD2 (5 bases each). The CDR3 totals 16 residues. With 0 bases removed from V and 5 bases from J, the gap between germline ends came to 16 bases. Per germline, CDR1 MGHRA and CDR2 YSYEKL. The CDR3 protein is CASSQEGTHVRETQYF. The CDR3, as DNA: TGCGCCAGCAGCCAAGAAGGGACGCACGTCCGGGAGACCCAGTACTTC.

The chain employs TRBV23-1 and TRBJ2-5; D is unresolved. TRBV23-1 is given ORF status, its function remaining uncertain. The CDR3 is 16 amino acids. The V and J ends lost 0 bases and 3 bases respectively, with 14 bases between them. In DNA, the CDR3 is TGCGCCAGCAGTCAATCGTCATTTCAGGTGAAAGAGACCCAGTACTTC. Translation gives CASSQSSFQVKETQYF.

V is TRBV9 and J is TRBJ1-2; tentatively, D is TRBD1 (5 bases). The CDR3 length is 14 residues. Germline lookup yields CDR1 SGDLS and CDR2 YYNGEE. V was pared by 2 bases and J by 8 bases, with 16 bases between. In DNA, the CDR3 is TGTGCCAGCAGCGTGGGTAGGGCGGGGGACGGCTACACCTTC. Translation: CASSVGRAGDGYTF. Based on the CDR3 plus reference TRBV9 and TRBJ1-2, the full variable domain is DSGVTQTPKHLITATGQRVTLRCSPRSGDLSVYWYQQSLDQGLQFLIQYYNGEERAKGNILERFSAQQFPDLHSELNLSSLELGDSALYFCASSVGRAGDGYTFGSGTRLTVV.

The V call is TRBV28, the J call TRBJ2-3; D perhaps matches TRBD2 (5 bases). Deletions cut 2 bases from V and 4 bases from J, with 13 bases between. This CDR3 spans 15 amino acids. Germline CDR1 reads MDHEN; CDR2 reads SYDVKM. CDR3 sequence reads: CASSLSSEVPDTQYF. CDR3 DNA: TGTGCCAGCAGTTTAAGTAGCGAAGTCCCAGATACGCAGTATTTT.

This rearrangement joins TRBV5-4 to TRBJ2-7; 8 bases are shared with TRBD2. The trim removed 7 bases at V and 7 bases at J, leaving 19 bases unmatched. CDR1 is SGHNT and CDR2 is YYREEE in the germline V gene (reference sequence). The CDR3 contains 16 residues. The CDR3 bases are TGTGCCAGCGCTACTACGGGAGGGGGAGGGGCGAGGGAGCAGTACTTC. Translation gives CASATTGGGGAREQYF. The entire variable domain, with the rest obtained from reference TRBV5-4 and TRBJ2-7, is as follows: ETGVTQSPTHLIKTRGQQVTLRCSSQSGHNTVSWYQQALGQGPQFIFQYYREEENGRGNFPPRFSGLQFPNYSSELNVNALELDDSALYLCASATTGGGGAREQYFGPGTRLTVT.

The J gene is TRBJ2-3, the V gene TRBV7-2, with D possibly TRBD2 on 5 matching bases. V dropped 3 bases and J dropped 9 bases, with 16 bases sitting between them. Per the germline V gene, CDR1 is SGHTA and CDR2 is FQGNSA. The CDR3 is 14 residues long. The CDR3 bases are TGTGCCAGCAGCTTTTACAGCGGAGATCGAACGCAGTATTTT. This encodes CASSFYSGDRTQYF.

This clone was found once. The V call is TRBV2, the J call TRBJ1-5; no firm D call. V was clipped by 0 bases and J by 3 bases, with 9 bases between them. The CDR3 is made up of 15 amino acids. Germline V CDR1 and CDR2: SNHLY, FYNNEI. The DNA of the CDR3 is TGTGCCAGCAGTGAAGCGCTCAGCCACAATCAGCCCCAGCATTTT. Translating gives CASSEALSHNQPQHF.

The CDR3 loop is CASSVGRNYGYTF. The CDR3 bases are TGTGCCAGCAGCGTTGGCAGAAACTATGGCTACACCTTC. The chain combines TRBV5-4 with TRBJ1-2; D is unresolved. The CDR3 extends over 13 amino acids. CDR1 and CDR2 from the germline V gene are SGHNT and YYREEE (reference sequence). Trimming removed 4 bases at V and 2 bases at J, with 9 bases between.

J is TRBJ1-1 and V is TRBV5-4, with D maybe TRBD1 (5 bases). The CDR3 consists of 12 residues. Trimming shortened V by 5 bases and J by 3 bases, and 8 bases separated the two germline ends. Germline V CDR1 and CDR2: SGHNT, YYREEE (reference sequence). The CDR3: CASSRQYTEAFF. The CDR3 DNA sequence: TGTGCCAGCAGTAGACAGTACACTGAAGCTTTCTTT.

The rearrangement links TRBV23-1 to TRBJ1-4; D uncertain. TRBV23-1 carries the ORF label, with uncertain function. V gave up 0 bases and J gave up 5 bases, with 13 bases separating them. The CDR3 is 16 amino acids. CDR3: CASSQSLGSVNEKLFF. The CDR3 DNA follows: TGCGCCAGCAGTCAATCGCTTGGGTCTGTGAATGAAAAACTGTTTTTT.

This clone has a handful of counts. This chain joins TRBV6-5 and TRBJ1-2; no firm D call. Trimming removed 4 bases at V and 7 bases at J, with 13 bases between. In germline, CDR1 is MNHEY, CDR2 SVGAGI. This CDR3 has 13 residues. The CDR3: CASSFGAVRGYTF. The CDR3 DNA is TGTGCCAGCAGTTTCGGCGCAGTTCGTGGCTACACCTTC.

This chain uses TRBV3-1 (or the pseudogene TRBV3-2) with TRBJ1-1; D is unresolved. The CDR3 has 13 residues. The germline V gene has CDR1 LGHDT and CDR2 YNNKEL (reference sequence). V was pared by 4 bases and J by 3 bases, with 9 bases between. The CDR3 here is CASSPSRYTEAFF. The CDR3 nucleotides are TGTGCCAGCAGCCCGAGCCGATACACTGAAGCTTTCTTT.

The chain combines TRBV7-2 with TRBJ1-4; D call uncertain. The CDR3 loop spans 15 amino acids. Germline CDR1 and CDR2: SGHTA and FQGNSA. Trimming removed 5 bases at V and 0 bases at J, with 10 bases between. The CDR3 DNA is TGTGCCAGCAGCCTCCGGCCTGCAACTAATGAAAAACTGTTTTTT. Its translation is CASSLRPATNEKLFF. Full variable domain (remainder filled in from reference TRBV7-2 and TRBJ1-4): GAGVSQSPSNKVTEKGKDVELRCDPISGHTALYWYRQSLGQGLEFLIYFQGNSAPDKSGLPSDRFSAERTGGSVSTLTIQRTQQEDSAVYLCASSLRPATNEKLFFGSGTQLSVL.

The sample holds one count of this clone. This chain links TRBV6-5 with TRBJ1-2; D gene ambiguous. The CDR3 loop spans 14 amino acids. The V gene lost 0 bases and the J gene lost 2 bases, with 7 bases spanning the gap. Germline CDR1 MNHEY, CDR2 SVGAGI. CDR3 nucleotide sequence: TGTGCCAGCAGTTACTCGGCAGCCAACTATGGCTACACCTTC. Translated: CASSYSAANYGYTF.

This clone was seen a handful of times. Other DNA sequences within the sample encode an identical CDR3. V is TRBV19 and J is TRBJ2-7, with 11 positions matching TRBD2. Germline-derived CDR1 and CDR2 are LNHDA and SQIVND (reference sequence). The CDR3 runs 15 residues. The trim removed 3 bases at V and 4 bases at J, leaving 5 bases unmatched. The CDR3 DNA is TGTGCCAGTAGTATCGGGACTAGCGGACTGTACGAGCAGTACTTC. This codes for CASSIGTSGLYEQYF.

V is TRBV5-4 and J is TRBJ2-2; 7 bases are shared with TRBD2. The V and J ends lost 6 bases and 4 bases, in that order; junction bases with no gene match: 15. The CDR3 totals 17 residues. CDR1 and CDR2 from the germline V gene are SGHNT and YYREEE (reference sequence). DNA of the CDR3: TGTGCCAGCACCCCCGGGGGGAGGGCCCGCGGCACCGGGGAGCTGTTTTTT. Translation gives CASTPGGRARGTGELFF.

This chain uses TRBV6-1 with TRBJ1-6; perhaps TRBD1 as D (6 bases). V shed 2 bases and J shed 7 bases, with 12 bases lying between them. The CDR3 consists of 15 residues. Germline-derived CDR1 and CDR2 are MNHNS and SASEGT. Here the CDR3 reads CASSERGGRNSPLHF. CDR3 DNA: TGTGCCAGCAGTGAACGGGGGGGCAGGAATTCACCCCTCCACTTT.

The genes are TRBV10-3 and TRBJ1-1; D gene unclear. Between the trimmed V and J ends, which lost 2 bases and 0 bases, there was a span of 16 bases. CDR1 and CDR2 (germline): ENHRY, SYGVKD. The CDR3 has 17 residues. CDR3 DNA sequence: TGTGCCATCAGTGAGGGGGATACGAGCCCAATGAACACTGAAGCTTTCTTT. Its translation is CAISEGDTSPMNTEAFF.

V is TRBV5-1 and J is TRBJ1-1; D remains unclear. CDR1 SGHRS and CDR2 YFSETQ come from the germline V gene. The CDR3 consists of 11 residues. V was shortened by 2 bases and J by 5 bases, with 4 bases between the two germline ends. The CDR3 nucleotides read TGCGCCAGCAGCTTAGGGACTGAAGCTTTCTTT. It specifies CASSLGTEAFF.

The CDR3 DNA sequence: TGTGCCAGCAGCCCGCCGGGACTAGCGCCTAATGAGCAGTTCTTC. It codes for CASSPPGLAPNEQFF. This chain links TRBV7-2 with TRBJ2-1, with TRBD2 identical over 10 bases. With V trimmed by 5 bases and J by 7 bases, 8 bases remained unmatched. Germline CDR1 SGHTA, CDR2 FQGNSA. The CDR3 is 15 amino acids.

DNA for the CDR3: TGTGCCAGCTCCCGAGGTGGACTAGCGCCAATCGGGAGCTCCTACGAGCAGTACTTC. Translating gives CASSRGGLAPIGSSYEQYF. The rearrangement joins TRBV18 to TRBJ2-7; the match to TRBD2 covers 9 bases. The germline V gene encodes CDR1 KGHSH and CDR2 LQKENI. Germline trimming cut 6 bases from V and 0 bases from J; bases unmatched to any gene: 18. This CDR3 has 19 residues.

The chain combines TRBV10-3 with TRBJ2-7; D perhaps matches TRBD2 (5 bases). The CDR3 extends over 15 amino acids. The ends were cut back, 9 bases at V and 5 bases at J, with 23 bases in the middle. Germline V gene sequence: CDR1 ENHRY, CDR2 SYGVKD. Written as DNA, the CDR3 is TGTGCCATAAGGTCCGGGTCCCAAAGGAGGAACGAGCAGTACTTC. Protein product: CAIRSGSQRRNEQYF.

The V gene is TRBV6-5, the J gene TRBJ1-1; weak D call: TRBD1 (5 bases). The CDR3 contains 14 residues. V was cut by 2 bases and J by 1 base, with 8 bases left in between. Germline CDR1 MNHEY, CDR2 SVGAGI. Here the CDR3 DNA reads TGTGCCAGCAGTTACCCCGGGGGGAACACTGAAGCTTTCTTT. Its protein product is CASSYPGGNTEAFF.

The chain carries TRBV30 and TRBJ2-5; D uncertain. Germline assignment: CDR1 GTSNPN and CDR2 SVGIG (reference sequence). The V and J ends lost 3 bases and 2 bases respectively, with 7 bases between them. CDR3 length: 12 amino acids. CDR3: CAWRLAQETQYF. CDR3 DNA: TGTGCCTGGAGACTTGCTCAAGAGACCCAGTACTTC.

The V and J genes are TRBV7-2 and TRBJ1-1; D not resolved. Germline V gene data show CDR1 as SGHTA and CDR2 as FQGNSA. Trimming took off 0 bases at V and 12 bases at J, with 11 bases between the two ends. The CDR3 consists of 12 residues. The CDR3, as DNA: TGTGCCAGCAGCTTAGCCTCTAGATTGCCTTTCTTT. It encodes CASSLASRLPFF.

The rearrangement uses TRBV6-5 and TRBJ1-4, with a weak D call TRBD1 (6 bases). The CDR3 is 15 residues long. With 2 bases removed from V and 4 bases from J, the gap between germline ends came to 11 bases. Germline-derived CDR1 and CDR2 are MNHEY and SVGAGI. The CDR3 bases are TGTGCCAGCAGTTACACAGGGCTGAATAATGAAAAACTGTTTTTT. Protein: CASSYTGLNNEKLFF.